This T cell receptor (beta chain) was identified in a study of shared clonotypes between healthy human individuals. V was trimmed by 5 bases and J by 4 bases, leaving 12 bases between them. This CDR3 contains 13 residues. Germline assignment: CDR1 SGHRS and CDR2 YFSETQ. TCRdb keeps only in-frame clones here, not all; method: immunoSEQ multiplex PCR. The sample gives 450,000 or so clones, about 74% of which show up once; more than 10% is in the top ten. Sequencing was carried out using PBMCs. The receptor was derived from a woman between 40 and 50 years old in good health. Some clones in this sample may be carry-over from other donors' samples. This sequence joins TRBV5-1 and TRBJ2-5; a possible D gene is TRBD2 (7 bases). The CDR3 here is CASRRGEGETQYF. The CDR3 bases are TGCGCCAGCAGGAGGGGGGAGGGAGAGACCCAGTACTTC.